This T cell receptor (beta chain) originates from a study of cytomegalovirus exposure and HLA in healthy donors. PCR employed 60 Vbeta and 13 Jbeta primers. Repertoires were generated with immunoSEQ multiplex PCR, while TCRdb's copy carries only in-frame clones and drops some. The sample includes under 150,000 clones, around 80% of them seen just once. CDR3 length: 15 residues. Germline CDR1 is SGHVS and CDR2 is FQNEAQ. V lost 1 base and J lost 6; bases outside the gene matches: 2. Notes on this clone: Antigen unknown.

Overall study findings and caveats: TCR beta chains associated with HLA were, in a later analysis, more clonally expanded than equally common others.

The genes are TRBV7-8 and TRBJ2-2; 10 bases map to TRBD2. This clonotype was obtained from a young woman in good health and CMV-seronegative. Sequenced: PBMCs. Here the CDR3 DNA reads TGTGCCAGCAGCTTAGGAGGACTAGCGGCCGGGGAGCTGTTTTTT. This gives the protein CASSLGGLAAGELFF.